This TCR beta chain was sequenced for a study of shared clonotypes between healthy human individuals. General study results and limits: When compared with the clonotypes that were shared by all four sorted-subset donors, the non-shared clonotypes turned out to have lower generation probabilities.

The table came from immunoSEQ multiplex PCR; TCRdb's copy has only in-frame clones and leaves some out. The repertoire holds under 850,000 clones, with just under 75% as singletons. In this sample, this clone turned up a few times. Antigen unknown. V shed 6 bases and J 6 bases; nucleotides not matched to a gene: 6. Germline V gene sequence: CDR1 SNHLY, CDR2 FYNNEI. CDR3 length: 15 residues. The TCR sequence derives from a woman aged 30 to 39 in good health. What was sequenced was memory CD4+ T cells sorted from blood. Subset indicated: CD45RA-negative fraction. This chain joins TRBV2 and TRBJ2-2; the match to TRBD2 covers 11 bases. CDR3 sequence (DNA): TGTGCCAGCAGCCGACTAGCGGGGATCCCCGGGGAGCTGTTTTTT. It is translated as CASSRLAGIPGELFF.